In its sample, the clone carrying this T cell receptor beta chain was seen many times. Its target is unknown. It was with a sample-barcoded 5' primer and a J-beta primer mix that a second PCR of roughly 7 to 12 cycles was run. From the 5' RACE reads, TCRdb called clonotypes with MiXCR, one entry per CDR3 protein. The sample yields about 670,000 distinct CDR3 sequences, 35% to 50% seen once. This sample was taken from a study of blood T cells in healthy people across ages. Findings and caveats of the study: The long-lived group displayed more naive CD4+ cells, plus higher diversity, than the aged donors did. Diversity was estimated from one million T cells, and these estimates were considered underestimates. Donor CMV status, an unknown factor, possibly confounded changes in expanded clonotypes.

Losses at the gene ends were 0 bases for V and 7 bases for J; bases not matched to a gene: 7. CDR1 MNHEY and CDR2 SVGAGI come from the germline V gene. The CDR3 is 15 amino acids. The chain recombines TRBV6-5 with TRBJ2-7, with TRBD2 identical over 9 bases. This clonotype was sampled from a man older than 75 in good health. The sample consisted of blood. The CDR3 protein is CASSYSAGGSKEQYF. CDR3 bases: TGTGCCAGCAGTTACTCTGCGGGAGGGTCTAAAGAGCAGTACTTC.